This record looks at one TCR beta chain sequence and its context. These data are taken from a study of shared clonotypes between healthy human individuals. The assay was immunoSEQ multiplex PCR, and TCRdb's table has in-frame clones only and misses some. Among about 800,000 clones, just over 95% were seen once, and the ten largest hold 0.2% to 0.25%. In the naive CD8 group, cells lacked CD45RO and were positively selected for CCR7, so terminally differentiated effector memory CD45RA+ cells were left out. J gave up 0 bases and V 1 base, and 2 bases lay outside the gene matches. The germline CDR1 and CDR2 sequences are MGHDK and SYGVNS. This CDR3 region has 16 residues.

The material sequenced was naive CD8+ T cells sorted from blood. This receptor was taken from a man aged 25-45 years in good health. The chain has TRBV25-1 and TRBJ1-5; 8 nucleotides agree with TRBD1. CDR3 DNA: TGTGCCAGCAGTGAATCGGGACAGGCTAGCAATCAGCCCCAGCATTTT. Amino acids: CASSESGQASNQPQHF.